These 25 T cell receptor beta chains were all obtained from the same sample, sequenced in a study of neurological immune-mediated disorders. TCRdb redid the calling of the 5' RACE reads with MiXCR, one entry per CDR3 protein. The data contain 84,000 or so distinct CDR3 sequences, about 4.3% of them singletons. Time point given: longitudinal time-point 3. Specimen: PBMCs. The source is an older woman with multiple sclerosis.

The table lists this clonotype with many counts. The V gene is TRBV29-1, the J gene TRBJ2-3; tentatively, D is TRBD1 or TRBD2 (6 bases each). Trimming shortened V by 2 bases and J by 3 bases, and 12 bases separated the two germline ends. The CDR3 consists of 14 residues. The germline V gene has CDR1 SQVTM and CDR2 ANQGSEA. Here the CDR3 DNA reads TGCAGCGTTGAAAGGGGGGTAGGAACAGATACGCAGTATTTT. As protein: CSVERGVGTDTQYF.

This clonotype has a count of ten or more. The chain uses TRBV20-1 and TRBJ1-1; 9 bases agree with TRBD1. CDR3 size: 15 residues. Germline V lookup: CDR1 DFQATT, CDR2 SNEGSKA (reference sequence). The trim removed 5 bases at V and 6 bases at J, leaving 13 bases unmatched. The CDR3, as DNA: TGCAGTGCTGATAGGACAGGGGTAGTCTCCGCTGAAGCTTTCTTT. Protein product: CSADRTGVVSAEAFF.

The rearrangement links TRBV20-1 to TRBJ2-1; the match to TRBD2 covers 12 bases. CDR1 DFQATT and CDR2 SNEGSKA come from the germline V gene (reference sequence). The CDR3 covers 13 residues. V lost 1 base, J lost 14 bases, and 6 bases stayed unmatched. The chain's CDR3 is CSARGTSGAVEFF. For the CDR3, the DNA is TGCAGTGCTAGAGGGACTAGCGGGGCCGTAGAGTTCTTC.

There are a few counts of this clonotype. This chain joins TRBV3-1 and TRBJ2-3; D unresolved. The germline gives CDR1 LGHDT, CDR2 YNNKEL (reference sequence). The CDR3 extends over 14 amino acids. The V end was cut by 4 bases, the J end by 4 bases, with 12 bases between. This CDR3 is CASSLGPRADTQYF. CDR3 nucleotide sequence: TGTGCCAGCAGCCTCGGACCCCGGGCAGATACGCAGTATTTT.

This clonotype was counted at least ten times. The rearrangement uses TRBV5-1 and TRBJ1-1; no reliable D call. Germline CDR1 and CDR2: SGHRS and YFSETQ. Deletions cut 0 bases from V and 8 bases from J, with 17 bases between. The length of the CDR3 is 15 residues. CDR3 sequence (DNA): TGCGCCAGCAGCTTGGAATCCCGGCCAGACGAAGAAGCTTTCTTT. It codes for CASSLESRPDEEAFF.

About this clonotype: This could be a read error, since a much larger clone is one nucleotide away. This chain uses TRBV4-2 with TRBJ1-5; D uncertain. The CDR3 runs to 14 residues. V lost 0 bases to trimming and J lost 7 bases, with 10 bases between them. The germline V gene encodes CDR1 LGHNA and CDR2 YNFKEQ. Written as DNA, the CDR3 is TGTGCCAGCAGCCAAGAACGGCATAAACAGCCCCAGCATTTT. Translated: CASSQERHKQPQHF.

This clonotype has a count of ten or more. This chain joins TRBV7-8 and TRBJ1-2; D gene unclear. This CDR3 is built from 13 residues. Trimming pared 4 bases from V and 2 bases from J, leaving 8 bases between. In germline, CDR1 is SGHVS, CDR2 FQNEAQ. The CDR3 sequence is CASSSDVNYGYTF. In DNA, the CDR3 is TGTGCCAGCAGCTCGGACGTCAACTATGGCTACACCTTC.

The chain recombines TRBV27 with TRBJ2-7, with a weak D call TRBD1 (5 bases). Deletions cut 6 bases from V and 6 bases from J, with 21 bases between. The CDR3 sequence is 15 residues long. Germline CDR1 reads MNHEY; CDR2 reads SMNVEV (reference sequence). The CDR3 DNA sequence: TGTGCCAGCAGCTCTAACGGAGCCCTAAGGGGCGAGCAGTACTTC. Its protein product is CASSSNGALRGEQYF.

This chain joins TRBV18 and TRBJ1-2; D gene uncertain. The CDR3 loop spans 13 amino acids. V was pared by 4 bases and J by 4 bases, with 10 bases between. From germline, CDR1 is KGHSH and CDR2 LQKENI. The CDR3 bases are TGTGCCAGCTCACAGGGTCTTGGCTATGGCTACACCTTC. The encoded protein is CASSQGLGYGYTF.

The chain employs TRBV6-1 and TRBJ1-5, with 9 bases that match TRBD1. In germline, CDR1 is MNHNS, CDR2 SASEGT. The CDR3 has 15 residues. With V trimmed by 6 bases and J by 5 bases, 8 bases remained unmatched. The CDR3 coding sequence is TGTGCCAGCAGGCGAACAGGGGGCAAACATCAGCCCCAGCATTTT. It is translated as CASRRTGGKHQPQHF.

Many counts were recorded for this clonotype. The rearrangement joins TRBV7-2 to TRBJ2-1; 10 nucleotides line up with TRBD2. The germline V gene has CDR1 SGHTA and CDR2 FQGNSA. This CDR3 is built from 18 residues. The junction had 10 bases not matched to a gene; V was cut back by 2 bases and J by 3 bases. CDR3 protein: CASSLSPSGGADYNEQFF. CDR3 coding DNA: TGTGCCAGCAGCTTAAGTCCCAGCGGGGGGGCCGACTACAATGAGCAGTTCTTC.

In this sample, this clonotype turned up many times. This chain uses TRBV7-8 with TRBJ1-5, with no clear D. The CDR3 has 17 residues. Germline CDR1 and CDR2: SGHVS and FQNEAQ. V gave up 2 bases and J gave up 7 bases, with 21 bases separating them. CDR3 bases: TGTGCCAGCAGCTTACCACGCCGGCAGGCCGTAGGGCAGCCCCAGCATTTT. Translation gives CASSLPRRQAVGQPQHF. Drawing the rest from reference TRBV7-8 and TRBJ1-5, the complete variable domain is GAGVSQSPRYKVAKRGQDVALRCDPISGHVSLFWYQQALGQGPEFLTYFQNEAQLDKSGLPSDRFFAERPEGSVSTLKIQRTQQEDSAVYLCASSLPRRQAVGQPQHFGDGTRLSIL.

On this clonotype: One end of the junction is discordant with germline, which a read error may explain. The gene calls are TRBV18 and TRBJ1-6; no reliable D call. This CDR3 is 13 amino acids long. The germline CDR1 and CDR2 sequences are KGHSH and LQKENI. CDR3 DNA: TGTGCCAGCTCACCAAACAGTAATTCAACCCTCCACTTT. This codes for CASSPNSNSTLHF.

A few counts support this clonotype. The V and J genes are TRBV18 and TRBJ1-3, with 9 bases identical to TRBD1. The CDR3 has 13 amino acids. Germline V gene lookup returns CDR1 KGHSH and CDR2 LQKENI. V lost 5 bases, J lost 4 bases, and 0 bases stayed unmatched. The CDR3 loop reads CASSTGGGNTIYF. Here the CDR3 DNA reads TGTGCCAGCTCAACAGGGGGCGGAAACACCATATATTTT.

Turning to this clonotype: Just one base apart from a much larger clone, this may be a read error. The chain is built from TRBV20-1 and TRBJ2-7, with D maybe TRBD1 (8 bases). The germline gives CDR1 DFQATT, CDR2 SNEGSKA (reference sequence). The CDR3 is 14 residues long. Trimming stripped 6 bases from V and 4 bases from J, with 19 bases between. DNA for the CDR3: TGCAGTGCGCGACTACAGGGGGGGTCGTACGAGCAGTACTTC. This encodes CSARLQGGSYEQYF.

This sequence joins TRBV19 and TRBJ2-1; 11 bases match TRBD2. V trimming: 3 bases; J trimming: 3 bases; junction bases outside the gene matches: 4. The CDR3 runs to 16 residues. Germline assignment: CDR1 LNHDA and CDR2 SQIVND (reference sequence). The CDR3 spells CASSIGLAGGYNEQFF. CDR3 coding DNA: TGTGCCAGTAGTATCGGGCTAGCGGGGGGCTACAATGAGCAGTTCTTC.

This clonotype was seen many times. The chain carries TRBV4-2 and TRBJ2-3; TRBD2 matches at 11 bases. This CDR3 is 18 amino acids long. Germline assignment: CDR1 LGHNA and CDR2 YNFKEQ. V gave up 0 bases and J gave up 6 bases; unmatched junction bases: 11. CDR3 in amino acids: CASSQEQPSGGSRDTQYF. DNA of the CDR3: TGTGCCAGCAGCCAAGAACAACCTAGCGGGGGGTCGAGGGATACGCAGTATTTT.

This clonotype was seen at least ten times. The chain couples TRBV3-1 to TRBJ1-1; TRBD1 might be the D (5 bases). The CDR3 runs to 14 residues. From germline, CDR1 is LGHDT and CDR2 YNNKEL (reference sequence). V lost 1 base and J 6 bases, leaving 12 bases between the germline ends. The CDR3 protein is CASSQVGENAEAFF. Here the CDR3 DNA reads TGTGCCAGCAGCCAAGTGGGGGAAAATGCTGAAGCTTTCTTT.

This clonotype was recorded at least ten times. The CDR3 is CASRSSGGPNTGELFF. CDR3 coding DNA: TGCGCCAGCAGGTCAAGCGGGGGGCCGAACACCGGGGAGCTGTTTTTT. This rearrangement joins TRBV5-1 to TRBJ2-2; 9 bases align to TRBD2. Germline V lookup: CDR1 SGHRS, CDR2 YFSETQ. The CDR3 contains 16 residues. V was pared by 5 bases and J by 0 bases, with 5 bases of the junction left unmatched.

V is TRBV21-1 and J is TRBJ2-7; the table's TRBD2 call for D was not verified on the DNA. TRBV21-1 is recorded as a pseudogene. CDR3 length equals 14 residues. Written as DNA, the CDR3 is TGTGCCAGCAGCCCAATGGGAGTGGGGTGGGAGCAGTACTTC. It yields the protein CASSPMGVGWEQYF.

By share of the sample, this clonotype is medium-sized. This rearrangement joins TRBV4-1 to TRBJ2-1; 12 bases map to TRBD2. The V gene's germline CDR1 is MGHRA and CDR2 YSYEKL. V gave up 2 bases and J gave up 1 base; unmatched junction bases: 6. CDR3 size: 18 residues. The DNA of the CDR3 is TGCGCCAGCAGCCAATTCGACCTAGCGGGGGGGTCCTACAATGAGCAGTTCTTC. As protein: CASSQFDLAGGSYNEQFF.

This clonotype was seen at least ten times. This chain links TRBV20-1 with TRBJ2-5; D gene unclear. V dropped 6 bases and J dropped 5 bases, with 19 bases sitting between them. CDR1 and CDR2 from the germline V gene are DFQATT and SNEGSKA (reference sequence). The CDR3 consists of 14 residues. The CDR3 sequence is CSAPADPGVETQYF. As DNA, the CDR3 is TGCAGTGCCCCGGCCGACCCTGGGGTCGAGACCCAGTACTTC.

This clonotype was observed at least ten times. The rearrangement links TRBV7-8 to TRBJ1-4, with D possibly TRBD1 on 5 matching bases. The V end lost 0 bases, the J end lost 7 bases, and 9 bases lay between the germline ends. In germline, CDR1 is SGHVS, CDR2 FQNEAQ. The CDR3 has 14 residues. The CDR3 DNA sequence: TGTGCCAGCAGCTTAGCAGGGGCTGGTGAAAAACTGTTTTTT. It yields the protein CASSLAGAGEKLFF.

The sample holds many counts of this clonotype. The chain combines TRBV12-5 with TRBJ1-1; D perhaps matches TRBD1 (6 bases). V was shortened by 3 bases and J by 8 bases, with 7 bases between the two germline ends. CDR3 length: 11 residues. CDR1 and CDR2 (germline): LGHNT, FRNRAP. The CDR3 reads CASGFGTEAFF. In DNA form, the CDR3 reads TGTGCTAGTGGTTTCGGGACAGAAGCTTTCTTT.

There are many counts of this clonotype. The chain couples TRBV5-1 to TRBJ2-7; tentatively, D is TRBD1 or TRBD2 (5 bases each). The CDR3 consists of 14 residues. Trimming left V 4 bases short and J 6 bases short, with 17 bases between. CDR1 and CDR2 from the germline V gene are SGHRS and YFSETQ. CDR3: CASSTGAPGSEQYF. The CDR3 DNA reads TGCGCCAGCAGCACCGGGGCCCCTGGTAGCGAGCAGTACTTC.